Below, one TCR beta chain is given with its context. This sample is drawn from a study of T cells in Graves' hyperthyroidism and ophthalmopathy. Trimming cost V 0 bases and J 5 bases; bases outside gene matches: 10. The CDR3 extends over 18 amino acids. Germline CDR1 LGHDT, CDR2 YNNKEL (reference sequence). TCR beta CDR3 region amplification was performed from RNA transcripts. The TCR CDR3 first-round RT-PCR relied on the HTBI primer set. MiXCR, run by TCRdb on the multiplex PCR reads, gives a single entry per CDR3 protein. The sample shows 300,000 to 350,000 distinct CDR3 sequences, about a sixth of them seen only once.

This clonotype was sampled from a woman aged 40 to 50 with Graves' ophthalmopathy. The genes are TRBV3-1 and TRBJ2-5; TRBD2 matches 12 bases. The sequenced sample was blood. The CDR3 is CASSQEDVGLAGGETQYF. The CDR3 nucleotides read TGTGCCAGCAGCCAAGAAGATGTTGGGCTAGCGGGAGGGGAGACCCAGTACTTC.